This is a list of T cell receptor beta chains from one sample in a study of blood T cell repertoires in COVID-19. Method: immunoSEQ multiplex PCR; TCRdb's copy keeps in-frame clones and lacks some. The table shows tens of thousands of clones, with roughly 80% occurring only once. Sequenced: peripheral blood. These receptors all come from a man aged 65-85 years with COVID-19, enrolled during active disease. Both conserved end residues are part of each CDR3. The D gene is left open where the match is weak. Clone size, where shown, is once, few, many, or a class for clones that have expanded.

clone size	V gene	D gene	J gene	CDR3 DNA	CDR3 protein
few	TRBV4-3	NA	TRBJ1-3	TGCGCCAGCAGCCAAGGCTACTCTGGAAACACCATATATTTT	CASSQGYSGNTIYF
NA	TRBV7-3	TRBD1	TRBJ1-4	TGTGCCAGCAGCGGCGGGACAGGTGAAAAACTGTTTTTT	CASSGGTGEKLFF
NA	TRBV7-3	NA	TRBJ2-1	TGTGCCAGCAGCTTAACGGCCCCCAGGATCCTCTCCTACAATGAGCAGTTCTTC	CASSLTAPRILSYNEQFF
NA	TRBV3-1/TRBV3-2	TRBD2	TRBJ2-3	TGTGCCAGCAGCCTTAGCGGGAGAAAAGATACGCAGTATTTT	CASSLSGRKDTQYF
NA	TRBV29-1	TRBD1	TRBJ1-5	TGCAGCGCGGGGACAGGACGAAATCAGCCCCAGCATTTT	CSAGTGRNQPQHF
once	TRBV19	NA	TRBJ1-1	TGTGCCAGTAGTACCCGACAGGTTGAAGCTTTCTTT	CASSTRQVEAFF
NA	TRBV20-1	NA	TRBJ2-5	TGCAGTGCTAGACATCAAGAGACCCAGTACTTC	CSARHQETQYF
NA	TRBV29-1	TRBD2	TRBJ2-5	TGCAGCGTGGGGACCAGTCTAGCGGTGTTGGAGACCCAGTACTTC	CSVGTSLAVLETQYF
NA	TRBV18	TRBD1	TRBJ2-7	TGTGCCAGCTCATGGGACAGGGGCTACGAGCAGTACTTC	CASSWDRGYEQYF
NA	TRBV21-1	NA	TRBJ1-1	TGTGCCAGCACCCCGCTACAGGGGGCTCCGAACACTGAAGCTTTCTTT	CASTPLQGAPNTEAFF
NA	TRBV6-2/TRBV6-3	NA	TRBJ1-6	TGTGCCAGCAGTTACGAAAGAGCCTCCTATAATTCACCCCTCCACTTT	CASSYERASYNSPLHF
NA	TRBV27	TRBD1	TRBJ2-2	TGTGCCAGCAGTCTGGCAGGGGGCAGGGACACCGGGGAGCTGTTTTTT	CASSLAGGRDTGELFF
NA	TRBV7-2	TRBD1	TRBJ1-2	TGTGCCAGCAGCAAATCCCTAGGACAGGGTCGAGTTGATGGCTACACCTTC	CASSKSLGQGRVDGYTF
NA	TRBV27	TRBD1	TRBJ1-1	TGTGCCAGCAGACTAGACAGGGTCAGAGAAACTGAAGCTTTCTTT	CASRLDRVRETEAFF
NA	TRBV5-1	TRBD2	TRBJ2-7	TGCGCCAGCAGCTTGACTAGCGGGAGTTACTACGAGCAGTACTTC	CASSLTSGSYYEQYF
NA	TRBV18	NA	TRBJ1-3	TGTGCCAGCTCACCACCGGCAGGGTCGAGAGGAAACACCATATATTTT	CASSPPAGSRGNTIYF
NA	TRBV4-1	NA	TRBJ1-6	TGCGCCAGCAGCCAAGAGTCGGAGAATTCACCCCTCCACTTT	CASSQESENSPLHF